This T cell receptor (beta chain) stems from a study of T cell responses to AZD1222 COVID-19 vaccine (dated by TCRdb to about 2021). About the investigation overall: AZD1222 recipients with second doses at about 4 weeks or about 12 weeks were pooled, because spike-specific TCR depth and breadth did not differ between schedules. A total of under 250 trial participants underwent TCR sequencing, of whom about 200 had received two doses of AZD1222 and approximately 26 had received two doses of the MenACWY control vaccine. Trial participants were enrolled into age subgroups of 18-55, 56-69 and 70-plus years, which contained around 150, 29 and 61 TCR-sequenced participants, respectively.

Taken from the germline V gene, the CDR1 and CDR2 loops are MDHEN and SYDVKM. The CDR3 numbers 15 residues from cysteine through phenylalanine. CDR3 DNA is the only sequence kept; it has 45 bases, read in frame from the first base. For this chain, trimming is 6 bases at the V end and 1 base at the J end, and the number of junction bases without a gene match is 8. In the paper's terms, the time point label means: baseline before first vaccination. Samples from vaccinated people were obtained from the UK trials COV001 and COV002, which included a single-blind randomized controlled phase 2/3 trial of AZD1222 (ChAdOx1 nCoV-19) in healthy adults. For TCRbeta chain sequencing, PBMC samples from trial participants were taken at day 0 and at day 28 after the second dose. A word on this clone: The specificity of this receptor is unknown. The record has no base qualities; no much larger clone is one base away.

The CDR3 regions of human TCRbeta chains were analyzed by immunosequencing. The source study handled its data this way. TCRs in the repertoires were compared against a reference library of SARS-CoV-2-specific TCRs that had been generated with the MIRA antigen-specificity platform. Breadth was defined as the fraction of unique TCRs that were SARS-CoV-2-associated, and depth was defined as the fraction of total T cells that were SARS-CoV-2-associated. Each spike-specific TCR was assigned to its reactive spike region and to a CD4 or CD8 class using the MIRA data. Log10-transformed breadth and depth values were compared by one-way ANOVA with Sidak's multiple comparisons tests. TCRdb retrieved this table from immuneACCESS and kept in-frame rearrangements only. Not all clones are present; in checked studies, unresolved V genes account for under half, and no reason is known for the remainder. From that table come the V and J calls and clone size; the DNA was used to work out D and trimming. The sample table holds tens of thousands of clones, of which roughly 89% were seen once. The top ten constitute under 7.5% of the sample.

What the authors observed across the whole study: Participants were mostly white British and included more females than males, and it was suggested by the authors that clonal diversity may have been underestimated. Because no day 14 peak-response samples were available, the repertoires could be characterized only after the peak T cell response. After two AZD1222 doses, both the breadth and the depth of spike-specific TCRs were significantly higher than at day 0 and than in MenACWY recipients. Conclusions about previously exposed vaccinees were limited because only 5 or 6 AZD1222 recipients were SARS-CoV-2 seropositive at baseline. The vaccine-associated CD4 TCRs covered the entire spike protein, and the dominant responses fell in regions 160-218 and 743-854. The 56-69-year group was small, and its depth increase did not reach significance, likely because of low power. Nearly half of unique spike-specific TCRs reportedly recognized epitopes outside regions mutated in the B.1.351 and B.1.1.7 variants.

The sequence is built from TRBV28 and TRBJ1-1, with 7 bases matching TRBD1. This sequence was found in an adult in good health. The material sequenced was peripheral blood, taken on day 0 of AZD1222 vaccination. The nucleotides read TGTGCCAGCAGGACCTTGCGGACAGGGAACACTGAAGCTTTCTTT. Its protein reads: CASRTLRTGNTEAFF.